This TCR beta chain was observed in a study of CD8 T cells in ankylosing spondylitis. Making use of molecular barcodes, quantitative 5'-RACE generated TCR beta libraries. TCRdb fed the 5' RACE reads into MiXCR, producing one record per CDR3 protein. The sample lists around 25,000 distinct CDR3 sequences; just over 2.5% were seen once. Ten or more counts support this clonotype. Its antigen is unidentified. Study results and caveats: Disease-linked clones were found to be CD8+ and relatively rare in peripheral blood. Significant enrichment of disease-linked clones was reported in matched ankylosing spondylitis synovial fluid. Some motif variants had been reported before (in reactive arthritis synovial fluid and blood).

The source material was blood, either unsorted or a sorted T cell fraction (not recorded which). The sequence was collected from a female donor with ankylosing spondylitis or in good health (not recorded which).

CDR3 residues: CASSVWTGEGEQYF. CDR3 sequence (DNA): TGTGCCAGCAGCGTATGGACGGGAGAGGGCGAGCAGTACTTC. The gene calls are TRBV9 and TRBJ2-7, with a possible D match to TRBD2 (6 bases). This CDR3 contains 14 residues. Trimming pared 1 base from V and 6 bases from J, leaving 14 bases between. Germline loops: CDR1 SGDLS, CDR2 YYNGEE.